The 25 T cell receptor beta chains in this list originate from one sample, sequenced in a study of cytomegalovirus exposure and HLA in healthy donors. The PCR was carried out with 60 Vbeta primers and 13 Jbeta primers. The method was immunoSEQ multiplex PCR; TCRdb's version includes in-frame clones alone and lacks a portion of them. In the table there are 90,000 or so clones, approximately 71% of which are singletons. Material: PBMCs. The receptor source for this set is a young woman in good health and CMV-seropositive.

The V gene is TRBV5-4, the J gene TRBJ1-2, with a weak D call TRBD1 (5 bases). The germline V gene encodes CDR1 SGHNT and CDR2 YYREEE (reference sequence). The V gene lost 4 bases and the J gene lost 4 bases, with 20 bases spanning the gap. The CDR3 has 16 amino acids. CDR3 sequence (DNA): TGTGCCAGCAGCATCCTCGGGGCCGGAGGGGCCTATGGCTACACCTTC. It is translated as CASSILGAGGAYGYTF.

This clone came up once. CDR3 sequence: CASSRGQVTEAFF. The CDR3 DNA reads as TGTGCCAGCAGTCGCGGACAAGTCACTGAAGCTTTCTTT. The rearrangement links TRBV27 to TRBJ1-1, with a weak D call TRBD1 (5 bases). The germline CDR1 and CDR2 sequences are MNHEY and SMNVEV (reference sequence). Trimming pared 5 bases from V and 4 bases from J, leaving 11 bases between. The CDR3 covers 13 residues.

V and J are TRBV27 and TRBJ2-3, with 13 bases aligning to TRBD2. Germline V gives CDR1 MNHEY, CDR2 SMNVEV (reference sequence). The CDR3 runs 16 residues. Unmatched junction bases numbered 5, after V lost 6 bases and J lost 2 bases. The CDR3 spells CASSMGLAGSTDTQYF. The CDR3 region has the DNA TGTGCCAGCAGCATGGGACTAGCGGGGTCCACAGATACGCAGTATTTT.

The count of this clone is one. This chain uses TRBV15 with TRBJ2-5; 9 bases align to TRBD2. Trimming at V came to 1 base and at J to 5 bases, leaving 5 bases not matched to a gene. Germline CDR1 and CDR2: LNHNV and YYDKDF (reference sequence). This CDR3 spans 15 amino acids. The CDR3, as DNA: TGTGCCACCAGCAGAGTAGCGGGAGTGGGGGAGACCCAGTACTTC. Protein product: CATSRVAGVGETQYF.

The genes are TRBV28 and TRBJ1-1, with TRBD1 as a possible D gene (6 bases). The V end lost 6 bases, the J end lost 3 bases, and 14 bases lay between the germline ends. This CDR3 has 14 residues. Germline V gives CDR1 MDHEN, CDR2 SYDVKM. The chain's CDR3 is CASRPGQFYTEAFF. For the CDR3, the DNA is TGTGCCAGCAGACCCGGACAGTTCTACACTGAAGCTTTCTTT.

The chain combines TRBV4-1 with TRBJ1-1; TRBD1 is a possible D gene (6 bases). CDR3 size: 14 residues. Germline CDR1 is MGHRA and CDR2 is YSYEKL. Trimming removed 1 base from V and 2 bases from J, with 8 bases in between. CDR3 region: CASSQVQGNTEAFF. The CDR3 DNA follows: TGCGCCAGCAGCCAAGTACAGGGAAACACTGAAGCTTTCTTT.

CDR3 sequence reads: CAWSVAQGYEQYF. In DNA, the CDR3 is TGTGCCTGGAGTGTAGCACAGGGCTACGAGCAGTACTTC. The gene calls are TRBV30 and TRBJ2-7; tentative D call: TRBD1 (6 bases). The CDR3 spans 13 residues. V dropped 0 bases and J dropped 3 bases, with 9 bases sitting between them. Germline CDR1 reads GTSNPN; CDR2 reads SVGIG (reference sequence).

The rearrangement uses TRBV7-3 and TRBJ1-1; TRBD1 matches at 7 bases. With 4 bases clipped from V and 0 bases from J, the junction kept 2 bases outside the gene matches. Germline V lookup: CDR1 SGHTA, CDR2 FQGTGA. The CDR3 totals 14 residues. The CDR3 region has the DNA TGTGCCAGCAGCTCACAGGGGATGAACACTGAAGCTTTCTTT. It translates to CASSSQGMNTEAFF.

The chain is built from TRBV9 and TRBJ2-3, with 8 bases that match TRBD2. The junction had 4 bases not matched to a gene; V was cut back by 3 bases and J by 1 base. Germline values: CDR1 SGDLS, CDR2 YYNGEE. This CDR3 comprises 15 residues. This CDR3 reads CASSATGLGTDTQYF. The CDR3 DNA sequence: TGTGCCAGCAGCGCAACGGGACTAGGCACAGATACGCAGTATTTT.

The chain combines TRBV28 with TRBJ1-2, with TRBD1 matching 8 bases. CDR1 MDHEN and CDR2 SYDVKM come from the germline V gene. The CDR3 is 15 residues long. V lost 2 bases to trimming and J lost 4 bases; unmatched junction nucleotides: 6. The CDR3 reads CASSLTRDRLYGYTF. The CDR3 DNA reads as TGTGCCAGCAGTTTAACCCGGGACAGGCTCTATGGCTACACCTTC.

This clone was observed a single time. The V gene is TRBV21-1, the J gene TRBJ1-2. TRBV21-1 counts as a pseudogene. The CDR3 is made up of 15 amino acids. The CDR3 region has the DNA TGTGCCAGCAGCACCCCCGGGGGGGCGAGACCTGGCTACACCTTC. Amino acids: CASSTPGGARPGYTF.

J is TRBJ1-5 and V is TRBV19, with 7 bases fitting TRBD1. Looked up from germline, CDR1 is LNHDA and CDR2 is SQIVND (reference sequence). The CDR3 spans 12 residues. J gave up 11 bases and V 9 bases, and 10 bases lay outside the gene matches. The CDR3: CASGTAFGSQHF. CDR3 sequence (DNA): TGTGCCAGCGGGACAGCCTTCGGGTCCCAGCATTTT.

This chain connects TRBV30 to TRBJ1-4; possibly TRBD1 for D (6 bases). The CDR3 runs to 15 residues. V was shortened by 4 bases and J by 3 bases, with 15 bases between the two germline ends. Germline CDR1 and CDR2: GTSNPN and SVGIG (reference sequence). The CDR3 sequence: CAWTNPQGANEKLFF. As DNA, the CDR3 is TGTGCCTGGACCAACCCACAGGGAGCTAATGAAAAACTGTTTTTT. Drawing the rest from reference TRBV30 and TRBJ1-4, the complete variable domain is SQTIHQWPATLVQPVGSPLSLECTVEGTSNPNLYWYRQAAGRGLQLLFYSVGIGQISSEVPQNLSASRPQDRQFILSSKKLLLSDSGFYLCAWTNPQGANEKLFFGSGTQLSVL.

V usage is TRBV5-1 and J usage is TRBJ1-6, with D unclear. The CDR3 length is 14 residues. Trimming removed 4 bases from V and 7 bases from J, with 12 bases in between. The germline gives CDR1 SGHRS, CDR2 YFSETQ. CDR3 protein: CASSEGIQNSPLHF. The CDR3 coding sequence is TGCGCCAGCAGCGAGGGAATTCAGAATTCACCCCTCCACTTT. Variable domain in full (rest from reference TRBV5-1 and TRBJ1-6): KAGVTQTPRYLIKTRGQQVTLSCSPISGHRSVSWYQQTPGQGLQFLFEYFSETQRNKGNFPGRFSGRQFSNSRSEMNVSTLELGDSALYLCASSEGIQNSPLHFGNGTRLTVT.

This chain joins TRBV7-7 and TRBJ2-2, with 8 bases lining up with TRBD2. CDR1 SSHAT and CDR2 FNYEAQ come from the germline V gene (reference sequence). The CDR3 is made up of 15 amino acids. Trimming removed 5 bases from V and 5 bases from J; junction bases left unmatched: 7. CDR3 DNA: TGTGCCAGCAGCCCCCGGAGCGGGGGTACCGGGGAGCTGTTTTTT. Protein sequence: CASSPRSGGTGELFF. The whole variable domain, remainder taken from reference TRBV7-7 and TRBJ2-2, is GAGVSQSPRYKVTKRGQDVTLRCDPISSHATLYWYQQALGQGPEFLTYFNYEAQPDKSGLPSDRFSAERPEGSISTLTIQRTEQRDSAMYRCASSPRSGGTGELFFGEGSRLTVL.

The J gene is TRBJ2-7, the V gene TRBV6-1, with 7 bases identical to TRBD1. CDR1 MNHNS and CDR2 SASEGT come from the germline V gene. Trimming removed 5 bases from V and 3 bases from J; junction bases left unmatched: 10. The CDR3 totals 15 residues. The CDR3 DNA follows: TGTGCCAGCAGTCCCCGGACAGGAACGGACTACGAGCAGTACTTC. It translates to CASSPRTGTDYEQYF.

This chain uses TRBV5-1 with TRBJ2-2; 11 bases align to TRBD2. Losses at the gene ends were 1 base for V and 3 bases for J; bases not matched to a gene: 8. Germline CDR1 reads SGHRS; CDR2 reads YFSETQ. There are 18 residues in the CDR3. The CDR3 loop reads CASSLRLAGGPDTGELFF. The CDR3 bases are TGCGCCAGCAGCTTGCGTTTAGCGGGAGGGCCCGACACCGGGGAGCTGTTTTTT.

This chain links TRBV14 with TRBJ2-4; possibly TRBD1 for D (6 bases). The germline CDR1 and CDR2 sequences are SGHDN and FVKESK. The V end was cut by 1 base, the J end by 3 bases, with 13 bases between. This CDR3 contains 16 residues. CDR3 in amino acids: CASSQGTALGKNIQYF. The CDR3 bases are TGTGCCAGCAGCCAAGGGACAGCTTTGGGCAAAAACATTCAGTACTTC.

The chain is built from TRBV5-1 and TRBJ2-2; 13 positions agree with TRBD2. V was clipped by 0 bases and J by 1 base; unmatched bases: 6. There are 19 residues in the CDR3. Germline loops: CDR1 SGHRS, CDR2 YFSETQ. The CDR3 loop is CASSLAVTSGRENTGELFF. DNA of the CDR3: TGCGCCAGCAGCTTGGCCGTTACTAGCGGGAGGGAGAACACCGGGGAGCTGTTTTTT.

The chain has TRBV5-4 and TRBJ2-2; tentative D call: TRBD2 (5 bases). Germline-derived CDR1 and CDR2 are SGHNT and YYREEE (reference sequence). The CDR3 runs to 14 residues. V dropped 2 bases and J dropped 4 bases, with 9 bases sitting between them. For the CDR3, the DNA is TGTGCCAGCAGCTTAGGCCGGGGCACCGGGGAGCTGTTTTTT. Its protein is CASSLGRGTGELFF.

V gene TRBV7-8 combines with J gene TRBJ1-6, with D unclear. V gave up 1 base and J gave up 6 bases, with 4 bases separating them. There are 13 residues in the CDR3. The germline gives CDR1 SGHVS, CDR2 FQNEAQ. The CDR3 reads CASSLVVNSPLHF. In DNA form, the CDR3 reads TGTGCCAGCAGCTTAGTCGTTAATTCACCCCTCCACTTT. Looking up the rest from reference TRBV7-8 and TRBJ1-6 gives the full variable domain: GAGVSQSPRYKVAKRGQDVALRCDPISGHVSLFWYQQALGQGPEFLTYFQNEAQLDKSGLPSDRFFAERPEGSVSTLKIQRTQQEDSAVYLCASSLVVNSPLHFGNGTRLTVT.

This clone has more than one count but fewer than ten. The rearrangement joins TRBV5-5 to TRBJ1-4; perhaps TRBD1 as D (5 bases). The V gene lost 3 bases and the J gene lost 4 bases, with 10 bases spanning the gap. The CDR3 covers 14 residues. Germline-derived CDR1 and CDR2 are SGHKS and YYEKEE (reference sequence). CDR3 DNA sequence: TGTGCCAGCAGCTCCCGGGACTTTAATGAAAAACTGTTTTTT. Translating gives CASSSRDFNEKLFF.

This clone was recorded a few times. J is TRBJ2-3 and V is TRBV5-1, with D unclear. The CDR3 is made up of 11 amino acids. The V end lost 6 bases, the J end lost 3 bases, and 5 bases lay between the germline ends. Germline values: CDR1 SGHRS, CDR2 YFSETQ. CDR3 protein: CASTNTDTQYF. CDR3 DNA: TGCGCCAGCACCAATACAGATACGCAGTATTTT. Looking up the rest from reference TRBV5-1 and TRBJ2-3 gives the full variable domain: KAGVTQTPRYLIKTRGQQVTLSCSPISGHRSVSWYQQTPGQGLQFLFEYFSETQRNKGNFPGRFSGRQFSNSRSEMNVSTLELGDSALYLCASTNTDTQYFGPGTRLTVL.

This clone showed up just once. The gene calls are TRBV27 and TRBJ2-7, with D perhaps matching TRBD1 (6 bases). CDR3 length equals 13 residues. CDR1 is MNHEY, CDR2 SMNVEV, per germline (reference sequence). The germline V and J ends were trimmed by 0 bases and 4 bases, with 7 bases remaining between them. The CDR3 region has the DNA TGTGCCAGCAGTTTATCCAGGGGTTACGAGCAGTACTTC. Its protein product is CASSLSRGYEQYF.

A few counts support this clone. This sequence joins TRBV11-3 and TRBJ1-2; D possibly corresponds to TRBD1 (5 bases). The germline gives CDR1 SGHNT, CDR2 YENEEA. The CDR3 runs to 13 residues. V lost 1 base, J lost 2 bases, and 5 bases lay in between. The CDR3 spells CASSLGQNYGYTF. CDR3 bases: TGTGCCAGCAGCTTAGGACAGAACTATGGCTACACCTTC.